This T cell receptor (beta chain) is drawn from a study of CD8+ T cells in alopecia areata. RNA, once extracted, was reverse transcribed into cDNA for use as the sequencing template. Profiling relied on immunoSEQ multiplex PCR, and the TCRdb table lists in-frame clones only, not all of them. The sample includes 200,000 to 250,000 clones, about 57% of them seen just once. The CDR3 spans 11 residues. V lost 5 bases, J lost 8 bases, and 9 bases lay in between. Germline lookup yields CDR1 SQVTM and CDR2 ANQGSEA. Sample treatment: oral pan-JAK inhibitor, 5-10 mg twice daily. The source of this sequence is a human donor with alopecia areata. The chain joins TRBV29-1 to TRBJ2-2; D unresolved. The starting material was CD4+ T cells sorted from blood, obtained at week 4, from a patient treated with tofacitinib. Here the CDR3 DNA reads TGCAGCGTTAGGCTGGTAGGGGAGCTGTTTTTT. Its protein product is CSVRLVGELFF.